This paragraph covers one TCR beta chain sequence. Its target is not known. These data come from a study of T cell repertoires in cytomegalovirus infection. Trimming cost V 1 base and J 0 bases, with 18 bases left between them. This CDR3 has 17 residues. CDR1 and CDR2 (germline): DFQATT, SNEGSKA (reference sequence). Using its own MiXCR run on the reads, TCRdb lists one record per CDR3 protein. The profile shows 450,000 to 550,000 distinct CDR3 sequences, about 44% of them singletons. The chain recombines TRBV20-1 with TRBJ2-5; D ambiguous. The sequenced sample was cultured PBMCs, obtained from culture after CMV antigen stimulation. This sequence originates from a human donor in good health (CMV status not recorded). Some clones in this sample may be carry-over from other donors' samples. CDR3 loop: CSARVPSVALYQETQYF. The CDR3 nucleotides read TGCAGTGCTAGAGTCCCTTCAGTAGCCCTGTACCAAGAGACCCAGTACTTC.